This T cell receptor beta chain stems from a study of shared clonotypes between healthy human individuals. Study observations and caveats: Compared with memory subsets, naive subsets generally had larger estimated richness.

Notes on this clone: Its antigen is not known.

CD45RO+ cells plus CCR7-negative CD45RA+ TemRA cells formed CD8 memory. At the deep level, the assay was run. TCRdb's copy holds only in-frame clones and misses some; the assay was immunoSEQ multiplex PCR. The data show some 87,000 clones, 68% seen once. The sequencing sample was made of memory CD8+ T cells sorted from blood. The subset denotes: CD45RO+ cells pooled with CCR7-negative TemRA cells. The TCR comes from a man aged 25 to 40 in good health.

CDR3 loop: CASSPRSSEKLFF. For the CDR3, the DNA is TGTGCCAGCTCACCACGCAGTAGCGAAAAACTGTTTTTT. The chain couples TRBV18 to TRBJ1-4; D remains unclear. V was shortened by 1 base and J by 8 bases, with 8 bases between the two germline ends. This CDR3 is built from 13 residues. Germline V gene sequence: CDR1 KGHSH, CDR2 LQKENI.